The clone carrying this T cell receptor beta chain was found a few times. Its antigen is not known. A much larger clonotype is one base distant, so this may be a read error. Cells are PBMCs isolated from 9 to 10 ml of fresh blood. With 8 bases removed from V and 6 bases from J, the gap between germline ends came to 11 bases. The CDR3 length is 12 residues. Germline CDR1 and CDR2: SGHDN and FVKESK. TCR beta CDR3 region amplification was performed from RNA transcripts. The primer set for the first-round RT-PCR of the TCR CDR3 was HTBI. TCRdb re-called the multiplex PCR reads through MiXCR, storing one row per CDR3 protein. Of about 100,000 distinct CDR3 sequences listed, about 16% are singletons. This sample is drawn from a study of T cells in Graves' hyperthyroidism and ophthalmopathy. Turning to the study itself: Peripheral blood was taken when the disease was first diagnosed, before any treatment began. Study results and caveats: The model's output predicted ophthalmopathy at a median of around 7 months prior to onset. Blood samples included most of the expanded thyroid clonotypes exceeding 0.001.

The sample taken for sequencing was blood. This chain connects TRBV14 to TRBJ1-5; D remains ambiguous. This sequence originates from a woman between 45 and 65 years old with Graves' hyperthyroidism. The CDR3 DNA reads as TGTGCCAGCGGCCTAGGGAGTCAGCCCCAGCATTTT. Translating gives CASGLGSQPQHF.